What follows describes a single T cell receptor (beta chain). J lost 6 bases, V lost 3 bases, and 1 base had no gene match. Germline V lookup: CDR1 SGHAT, CDR2 FQNNGV. This CDR3 is built from 14 residues. Assay: immunoSEQ multiplex PCR; the TCRdb copy retains only in-frame clones and omits some. The table includes about 300,000 clones, around 92% detected once. This sample was taken from a study of blood T cell repertoires in COVID-19. Study in general: The samples span acute and convalescent COVID-19 from the United States, Italy and Spain. T cells, B-cell-depleted T cells, or PBMCs supplied cDNA or gDNA.

The clonotype was recovered from a woman aged 30 to 39 with COVID-19, enrolled during active disease. The gene calls are TRBV11-2 and TRBJ1-4; 10 bases align to TRBD1. Sequences were obtained from peripheral blood. The CDR3: CASSFDRGHEKLFF. The CDR3 bases are TGTGCCAGCAGCTTTGACAGGGGGCATGAAAAACTGTTTTTT.